Below, 21 T cell receptor beta chains from the same sample are listed, as sequenced in a study of blood T cell repertoires in COVID-19 (dated by TCRdb to about 2020). Libraries were made using the immunoSEQ multiplex PCR assay. TCRdb carries this immuneACCESS record with in-frame sequences only. Its versions omit some clonotypes, under half of them owing to an unresolved V gene in the studies checked, with the rest unexplained. This sample holds more than 110,000 clones; over 75% were observed only once. The top ten hold 2.5% to 3.5% of the sample. The sequenced sample consisted of peripheral blood. The receptor source for this set is a man aged 45-65 years with acute or convalescent COVID-19.

The J gene is TRBJ2-2, the V gene TRBV3-1 (or the pseudogene TRBV3-2), with 9 bases identical to TRBD2. J lost 4 bases, V lost 4 bases, and 7 bases had no gene match. The CDR3 loop spans 16 amino acids. Germline V CDR1 and CDR2: LGHDT, YNNKEL (reference sequence). Written as DNA, the CDR3 is TGTGCCAGCAGCCGCAGCGGGAGGTTGAGCACCGGGGAGCTGTTTTTT. Translating gives CASSRSGRLSTGELFF.

CDR3 sequence: CASSVTGTYEQYF. The DNA of the CDR3 is TGTGCCAGCAGTGTCACCGGGACCTACGAGCAGTACTTC. The gene calls are TRBV27 and TRBJ2-7; a weak D match, TRBD2 (5 bases). Trimming left V 5 bases short and J 2 bases short, with 10 bases between. Germline V gene sequence: CDR1 MNHEY, CDR2 SMNVEV (reference sequence). This CDR3 contains 13 residues.

The rearrangement joins TRBV7-8 to TRBJ2-6, with D possibly matching TRBD1 (6 bases). Trimming stripped 5 bases from V and 3 bases from J, with 17 bases between. The CDR3 runs to 17 residues. Germline CDR1 is SGHVS and CDR2 is FQNEAQ. CDR3 DNA sequence: TGTGCCAGCAGCAAGGACAGAACCAACCTTGGGGCCAACGTCCTGACTTTC. Amino acids: CASSKDRTNLGANVLTF. Based on the CDR3 plus reference TRBV7-8 and TRBJ2-6, the full variable domain is GAGVSQSPRYKVAKRGQDVALRCDPISGHVSLFWYQQALGQGPEFLTYFQNEAQLDKSGLPSDRFFAERPEGSVSTLKIQRTQQEDSAVYLCASSKDRTNLGANVLTFGAGSRLTVL.

The genes are TRBV7-3 and TRBJ2-1, with 7 bases fitting TRBD2. CDR3 length equals 15 residues. V trimming: 5 bases; J trimming: 2 bases; junction bases outside the gene matches: 6. Germline values: CDR1 SGHTA, CDR2 FQGTGA. CDR3 DNA sequence: TGTGCCAGCAGCCCGGGAGGATCCCCCTACAATGAGCAGTTCTTC. As protein: CASSPGGSPYNEQFF.

V usage is TRBV7-9 and J usage is TRBJ2-6, with D tentatively TRBD1 (6 bases). The CDR3 consists of 17 residues. Germline V gene data show CDR1 as SEHNR and CDR2 as FQNEAQ (reference sequence). V gave up 4 bases and J gave up 4 bases, with 17 bases separating them. This CDR3 reads CASSSLRGFYGANVLTF. In DNA form, the CDR3 reads TGTGCCAGCAGCTCCCTCAGGGGTTTCTACGGGGCCAACGTCCTGACTTTC.

The chain joins TRBV12-3 or TRBV12-4 to TRBJ1-4, with 9 bases that match TRBD1. CDR3 length: 11 amino acids. Trimming took 6 bases from V and 17 from J; bases not matched to a gene: 7. The DNA for the CDR3 is TGTGCCAGCAGCCCGGGACAGGGAGCCTTTTTT. Its protein product is CASSPGQGAFF.

The V and J genes are TRBV9 and TRBJ1-2; 7 bases are shared with TRBD1. This CDR3 has 14 amino acids. The V gene end was trimmed by 3 bases and the J gene end by 4 bases; junction bases not matched to a gene: 6. Per germline, CDR1 SGDLS and CDR2 YYNGEE. CDR3 sequence (DNA): TGTGCCAGCAGCGCCGCCGGGACAGCCTATGGCTACACCTTC. The encoded protein is CASSAAGTAYGYTF.

The rearrangement uses TRBV19 and TRBJ1-2; TRBD1 matches 8 bases. Per germline, CDR1 LNHDA and CDR2 SQIVND (reference sequence). The CDR3 totals 15 residues. V shed 3 bases and J 2 bases; nucleotides not matched to a gene: 5. The CDR3 reads CASSMQGAGNYGYTF. As DNA, the CDR3 is TGTGCCAGTAGTATGCAGGGGGCAGGCAACTATGGCTACACCTTC.

The CDR3 region has the DNA TGTGCCAGCAGCGTAGAAACAGGAGATCAGACCCAGTACTTC. It translates to CASSVETGDQTQYF. V is TRBV9 and J is TRBJ2-5, with D perhaps matching TRBD1 (5 bases). The V end lost 0 bases, the J end lost 6 bases, and 12 bases lay between the germline ends. Germline CDR1 reads SGDLS; CDR2 reads YYNGEE. The CDR3 length is 14 residues.

This chain links TRBV6-5 with TRBJ2-5; tentatively, D is TRBD2 (7 bases). V was pared by 7 bases and J by 5 bases, with 14 bases between. The CDR3 length is 13 residues. Germline V gene lookup returns CDR1 MNHEY and CDR2 SVGAGI. CDR3: CASNRGAHETQYF. In DNA, the CDR3 is TGTGCCAGCAACCGGGGGGCGCACGAGACCCAGTACTTC.

This chain links TRBV11-2 with TRBJ2-1, with 10 bases matching TRBD2. The V gene's germline CDR1 is SGHAT and CDR2 FQNNGV. CDR3 length: 19 residues. V shed 6 bases, J shed 4 bases, and the junction held 18 bases outside the gene matches. The DNA for the CDR3 is TGTGCCAGCAGTCTAACCCCCTACTACCAGCGGGAGGGTTACAATGAGCAGTTCTTC. It yields the protein CASSLTPYYQREGYNEQFF.

J is TRBJ1-5 and V is TRBV10-3; D uncertain. The length of the CDR3 is 13 residues. Looked up from germline, CDR1 is ENHRY and CDR2 is SYGVKD. The ends were cut back, 0 bases at V and 5 bases at J, with 5 bases in the middle. CDR3 amino acids: CAISESQDQPQHF. The DNA for the CDR3 is TGTGCCATCAGTGAGTCCCAGGATCAGCCCCAGCATTTT.

The V and J genes are TRBV2 and TRBJ2-2; 10 bases align to TRBD2. Germline CDR1 and CDR2: SNHLY and FYNNEI. J lost 2 bases, V lost 10 bases, and 4 bases had no gene match. The CDR3 runs to 14 residues. The CDR3: CATKRGGNTGELFF. The CDR3 DNA sequence: TGTGCCACTAAGCGGGGGGGCAACACCGGGGAGCTGTTTTTT.

A few counts support this clone. This rearrangement joins TRBV5-6 to TRBJ2-5; maybe TRBD2 (6 bases). Germline CDR1 SGHDT, CDR2 YYEEEE. There are 15 residues in the CDR3. V lost 1 base, J lost 2 bases, and 12 bases lay in between. Here the CDR3 reads CASSLWRGLQETQYF. Written as DNA, the CDR3 is TGTGCCAGCAGCTTGTGGCGCGGACTACAAGAGACCCAGTACTTC.

This chain links TRBV24-1 with TRBJ2-1; D is perhaps TRBD1 (9 bases). The V gene's germline CDR1 is KGHDR and CDR2 SFDVKD. Deletions cut 0 bases from V and 4 bases from J, with 24 bases between. The CDR3 runs to 20 residues. The CDR3 sequence: CATSDLKGQGPQREYNEQFF. DNA of the CDR3: TGTGCCACCAGTGATTTGAAGGGACAGGGCCCACAGCGGGAGTACAATGAGCAGTTCTTC.

The genes are TRBV6-2 or TRBV6-3 and TRBJ1-3, with D tentatively TRBD1 (6 bases). The CDR3 loop spans 15 amino acids. Per germline, CDR1 MNHEY and CDR2 SVGEGT. V shed 6 bases and J shed 4 bases, with 16 bases lying between them. In DNA, the CDR3 is TGTGCCAGCAGCCCAGTGAGGGGGAGCGGAAACACCATATATTTT. Amino acids: CASSPVRGSGNTIYF.

The J gene is TRBJ2-1, the V gene TRBV7-9; no clear D gene. There are 14 residues in the CDR3. CDR1 and CDR2 (germline): SEHNR, FQNEAQ (reference sequence). With 5 bases removed from V and 2 bases from J, the gap between germline ends came to 10 bases. The DNA for the CDR3 is TGTGCCAGCAGCACGGGTTTGGCCTACAATGAGCAGTTCTTC. It encodes CASSTGLAYNEQFF.

The DNA of the CDR3 is TGCGCCAGCAGCTTGCGCGGTCTGGACACTGAAGCTTTCTTT. Protein: CASSLRGLDTEAFF. The rearrangement links TRBV5-1 to TRBJ1-1; D is unclear. The CDR3 is 14 residues long. Germline loops: CDR1 SGHRS, CDR2 YFSETQ. The V gene lost 1 base and the J gene lost 3 bases, with 10 bases spanning the gap.

The V gene is TRBV5-4, the J gene TRBJ2-1; 10 positions match TRBD2. Germline V CDR1 and CDR2: SGHNT, YYREEE (reference sequence). The V segment lost 2 bases and the J segment 4 bases; nucleotides outside the gene matches: 9. The CDR3 is 17 amino acids. CDR3 amino acids: CASSFALSGRGYNEQFF. The CDR3, as DNA: TGTGCCAGCAGCTTCGCTCTCAGCGGGAGGGGTTACAATGAGCAGTTCTTC.

Here the CDR3 reads CASSLRKFIARYTGELFF. CDR3 DNA: TGTGCCAGCAGTTTAAGGAAGTTTATAGCGCGTTACACCGGGGAGCTGTTTTTT. The V gene is TRBV28, the J gene TRBJ2-2; a possible D gene is TRBD2 (5 bases). This CDR3 is built from 18 residues. Deletions cut 2 bases from V and 3 bases from J, with 19 bases between. The V gene's germline CDR1 is MDHEN and CDR2 SYDVKM.

This clone was seen just once. The V gene is TRBV9, the J gene TRBJ1-6; no reliable D call. There are 13 residues in the CDR3. The germline CDR1 and CDR2 sequences are SGDLS and YYNGEE. The V end was cut by 4 bases, the J end by 9 bases, with 11 bases between. This CDR3 reads CASSLSRGSPLHF. CDR3 bases: TGTGCCAGCAGCCTCTCTAGAGGTTCACCCCTCCACTTT.